This passage covers 11 T cell receptor beta chains from one sample sequenced in a study of cytomegalovirus exposure and HLA in healthy donors. Both 60 Vbeta primers and 13 Jbeta primers went into the PCR. Some clones are missing from TCRdb's copy, which holds only in-frame ones; the method was immunoSEQ multiplex PCR. Of some 130,000 clones in the sample, approximately 82% were seen once. Sequencing used PBMCs. The receptors stem from a female donor in good health and CMV-seronegative.

The J gene is TRBJ1-1, the V gene TRBV14; 9 positions match TRBD1. CDR1 SGHDN and CDR2 FVKESK come from the germline V gene. The CDR3 covers 12 residues. V lost 4 bases, J lost 11 bases, and 5 bases stayed unmatched. The CDR3 DNA reads as TGTGCCAGCAGCCGGACAGGGGATCTGGCTTTCTTT. This codes for CASSRTGDLAFF.

This clone appeared a few times. The chain is built from TRBV28 and TRBJ2-7; D might be TRBD2 (6 bases). The germline V and J ends were trimmed by 3 bases and 2 bases, with 11 bases remaining between them. Germline V gene lookup returns CDR1 MDHEN and CDR2 SYDVKM. The CDR3 has 14 residues. CDR3 in amino acids: CASSFGGYPYEQYF. The CDR3 bases are TGTGCCAGCAGTTTTGGGGGGTATCCCTACGAGCAGTACTTC.

This chain connects TRBV6-5 to TRBJ2-5; 11 nucleotides line up with TRBD1. The length of the CDR3 is 16 residues. J lost 3 bases, V lost 2 bases, and 5 bases had no gene match. Germline V lookup: CDR1 MNHEY, CDR2 SVGAGI. The CDR3 region has the DNA TGTGCCAGCAGTTACGACCGGGACAGGGGGAAAGAGACCCAGTACTTC. Translated: CASSYDRDRGKETQYF.

The chain employs TRBV2 and TRBJ1-2; D possibly corresponds to TRBD1 (6 bases). The V end lost 4 bases, the J end lost 3 bases, and 9 bases lay between the germline ends. The CDR3 runs 13 residues. From germline, CDR1 is SNHLY and CDR2 FYNNEI. In nucleotides, the CDR3 is TGTGCCAGCAGTGCAGGGGAGCACTATGGCTACACCTTC. The encoded protein is CASSAGEHYGYTF. The full variable domain, its missing parts supplied by reference TRBV2 and TRBJ1-2, is EPEVTQTPSHQVTQMGQEVILRCVPISNHLYFYWYRQILGQKVEFLVSFYNNEISEKSEIFDDQFSVERPDGSNFTLKIRSTKLEDSAMYFCASSAGEHYGYTFGSGTRLTVV.

This clone is a singleton in its sample. The rearrangement joins TRBV27 to TRBJ2-2; TRBD1 matches at 8 bases. The germline V gene has CDR1 MNHEY and CDR2 SMNVEV (reference sequence). The CDR3 is made up of 16 amino acids. The V segment lost 5 bases and the J segment 0 bases; nucleotides outside the gene matches: 5. The CDR3 DNA sequence: TGTGCCAGCAGTCAAGACAGGGGCGCGAACACCGGGGAGCTGTTTTTT. Translating gives CASSQDRGANTGELFF.

The V and J genes are TRBV6-5 and TRBJ2-5; a possible D gene is TRBD1 (6 bases). This CDR3 region has 14 residues. Germline V gene data show CDR1 as MNHEY and CDR2 as SVGAGI. Trimming removed 5 bases at V and 5 bases at J, with 15 bases between. CDR3 protein: CASSKTGPGETQYF. The CDR3 DNA sequence: TGTGCCAGCAGTAAGACAGGCCCGGGGGAGACCCAGTACTTC.

The chain carries TRBV7-2 and TRBJ1-2; 7 bases are shared with TRBD1. The CDR3 sequence is 14 residues long. Trimming at V came to 3 bases and at J to 10 bases, leaving 11 bases not matched to a gene. The germline gives CDR1 SGHTA, CDR2 FQGNSA. CDR3 protein: CASSLRGDRYIYTF. The CDR3 DNA reads as TGTGCCAGCAGCTTGAGGGGGGACAGATATATCTACACCTTC.

The chain uses TRBV7-9 and TRBJ1-1; weak D call: TRBD1 (6 bases). The CDR3 runs to 16 residues. Germline CDR1 is SEHNR and CDR2 is FQNEAQ (reference sequence). V was trimmed by 4 bases and J by 0 bases, leaving 15 bases between them. The CDR3 is CASSSRQEPMNTEAFF. The CDR3 DNA reads TGTGCCAGCAGCTCTAGACAGGAGCCGATGAACACTGAAGCTTTCTTT.

The CDR3 sequence: CASSPAYEQYF. Here the CDR3 DNA reads TGTGCCAGCAGCCCTGCCTACGAGCAGTACTTC. This chain joins TRBV7-2 and TRBJ2-7, with no clear D. This CDR3 has 11 residues. V was clipped by 5 bases and J by 2 bases, with 4 bases between them. Germline CDR1 and CDR2: SGHTA and FQGNSA.

This chain joins TRBV19 and TRBJ1-1; D may be TRBD1 (6 bases). V lost 6 bases and J lost 5, with 16 bases in between. This CDR3 spans 14 amino acids. Per germline, CDR1 LNHDA and CDR2 SQIVND (reference sequence). CDR3 amino acids: CASRATGWGTEAFF. The CDR3 nucleotides are TGTGCCAGTAGAGCAACAGGGTGGGGGACTGAAGCTTTCTTT.

The J gene is TRBJ2-1, the V gene TRBV4-1; 10 nucleotides match TRBD2. Germline assignment: CDR1 MGHRA and CDR2 YSYEKL. The length of the CDR3 is 16 residues. V lost 4 bases and J lost 6; bases outside the gene matches: 9. In DNA form, the CDR3 reads TGCGCCAGCAGCCCGTCGCCGGGACTAGCGCCCAATGAGCAGTTCTTC. Amino acids: CASSPSPGLAPNEQFF.